A selection of T cell receptor beta chains follows, all from one sample in a study of PD-L1 blockade in urothelial cancer. Method: immunoSEQ multiplex PCR; TCRdb's copy keeps in-frame clones and lacks some. The sample carries more than 80,000 clones, about four fifths recorded once. The sequencing used PBMCs, collected around atezolizumab (anti-PD-L1) treatment. These receptor sequences come from a man in his sixties or seventies with urothelial cancer. The CDR3 runs from the conserved cysteine through the conserved F or W. A D gene is named only where the DNA matches it firmly. Clone size, where shown, is once, few, many, or a class for clones that have expanded.

d_call	v_call	j_call	clone_size	cdr3_nt	cdr3_aa
NA	TRBV27	TRBJ1-1	NA	TGTGCCAGCAGTTTACAGGGTTCTGAAGCTTTCTTT	CASSLQGSEAFF
NA	TRBV7-9	TRBJ1-4	NA	TGTGCCAGCAGCTTAGGATTGCCTGGAGGGAATGAAAAACTGTTTTTT	CASSLGLPGGNEKLFF
NA	TRBV20-1	TRBJ2-1	NA	TGCAGTGCTAGACCAGGGAATGAGCAGTTCTTC	CSARPGNEQFF
NA	TRBV7-2	TRBJ2-7	NA	TGTGCCAGCAGCTTAGATCAAGGCGGGCAGTACTTC	CASSLDQGGQYF
NA	TRBV6-4	TRBJ2-3	NA	TGTGCCAGCAGTTCGGTCGTAACCGATACGCAGTATTTT	CASSSVVTDTQYF
TRBD1	TRBV5-3	TRBJ1-2	NA	TGTGCCAGAAGCCCACACCCAAGGGACAGGGTCTTTTGTGGTGGCTACACCTTC	CARSPHPRDRVFCGGYTF
NA	TRBV21-1	TRBJ2-1	NA	TGTGCCAGCAGCAAAGTCGTAGCGGGACAGGGTGCCTACAATGAGCAGTTCTTC	CASSKVVAGQGAYNEQFF
NA	TRBV19	TRBJ1-1	NA	TGTGCCAGTAGCTACGGACAGATGGTCACTGAAGCTTTCTTT	CASSYGQMVTEAFF
TRBD1	TRBV9	TRBJ1-1	NA	TGTGCCAGCAGCGAACTACCCAGGGACAGGGGAGGAACTGAAGCTTTCTTT	CASSELPRDRGGTEAFF
NA	TRBV6-5	TRBJ1-1	NA	TGTGCCAGCAGTCTAATCACTGAAGCTTTCTTT	CASSLITEAFF
NA	TRBV7-2	TRBJ2-3	once	TGTGCCAGCAGCCGCCCCGGCGGAGGTTATACGCAGTATTTT	CASSRPGGGYTQYF
TRBD2	TRBV6-4	TRBJ2-3	NA	TGTGCCAGCAGTGAGACTAGCGGCACAGATACGCAGTATTTT	CASSETSGTDTQYF
NA	TRBV2	TRBJ1-1	NA	TGTGCCAGCAATCCCAGGGGTTGGGACACTGAAGCTTTCTTT	CASNPRGWDTEAFF
TRBD1	TRBV18	TRBJ1-1	NA	TGTGCCAGCTCACCATTGCAGGGGGCCATCATGAACACTGAAGCTTTCTTT	CASSPLQGAIMNTEAFF
TRBD2	TRBV5-1	TRBJ2-3	NA	TGCGCCAGCAGCTTGGGGACTAGCGGGAGGGCCTGGACAGATACGCAGTATTTT	CASSLGTSGRAWTDTQYF